This T cell receptor (beta chain) was identified during a study of CD8+CD57+ T cells in acquired aplastic anemia. Study context: Each DNA sample taken from sorted CD4+ and CD8+ cells came to 3.2 ug on average.

The CDR3 is made up of 15 amino acids. V lost 6 bases to trimming and J lost 0 bases, with 14 bases between them. Germline-derived CDR1 and CDR2 are SNHLY and FYNNEI. Points from the study as a whole: Patients and controls shared 25 to 35 CD8+ CDR3 sequences, highly expressed in patients.

To note about this clonotype: The target antigen is unknown.

By flow cytometry, patients selected for sequencing had shown an expansion of CD8+CD57+ cells. All patients had severe acquired aplastic anemia. Patients had undergone no therapy by the time their blood was sampled. Profiling that covered TCR beta VDJ and CDR3 relied on genomic DNA as its template. One entry per CDR3 protein, called by TCRdb with MiXCR from the reads. The profile shows under 200,000 distinct CDR3 sequences, 40% to 60% of them singletons. This clonotype originated in a human donor with aplastic anemia. The V gene is TRBV2, the J gene TRBJ1-1; D is perhaps TRBD1 (6 bases). Sequences were obtained from sorted CD4+, CD8+, or CD8+CD57+ T cells (not recorded which) from PBMCs. CDR3 sequence: CASSLLGQLNTEAFF. The CDR3 DNA sequence: TGTGCCAGCAGCCTCCTTGGACAGCTGAACACTGAAGCTTTCTTT.